The TCR beta chain under discussion was sequenced for a study of blood T cell repertoires in COVID-19. Sequencing used immunoSEQ multiplex PCR; TCRdb keeps in-frame clones, though not all of them. The sample includes under 250,000 clones, 65% to 85% of them seen just once. V dropped 1 base and J dropped 1 base, with 21 bases sitting between them. Per the germline V gene, CDR1 is SGHNT and CDR2 is YENEEA. This CDR3 spans 19 amino acids. This chain joins TRBV11-3 and TRBJ2-3, with a tentative D call TRBD1 (5 bases). Source material: peripheral blood. The clonotype comes from a man between 35 and 55 years old with active or convalescent COVID-19. This chain's CDR3 is CASSLAEDTQGRRTDTQYF. CDR3 nucleotides: TGTGCCAGCAGCTTAGCCGAAGACACCCAGGGTAGACGCACAGATACGCAGTATTTT.